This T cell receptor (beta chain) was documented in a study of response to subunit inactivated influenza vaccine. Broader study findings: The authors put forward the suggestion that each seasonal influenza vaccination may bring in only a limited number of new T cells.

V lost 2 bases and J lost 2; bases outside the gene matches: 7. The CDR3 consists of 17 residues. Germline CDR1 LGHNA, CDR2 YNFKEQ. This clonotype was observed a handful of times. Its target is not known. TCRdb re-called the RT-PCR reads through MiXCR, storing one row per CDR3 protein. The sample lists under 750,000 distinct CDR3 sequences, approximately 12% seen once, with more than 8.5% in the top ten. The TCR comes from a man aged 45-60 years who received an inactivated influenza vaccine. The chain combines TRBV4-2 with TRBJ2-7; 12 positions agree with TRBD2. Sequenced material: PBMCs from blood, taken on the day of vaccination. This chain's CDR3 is CASSQTGTSGFPYEQYF. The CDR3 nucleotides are TGTGCCAGCAGCCAAACCGGGACTAGCGGGTTCCCCTACGAGCAGTACTTC.